This TCR beta chain is from a study of blood T cell repertoires in COVID-19. The wider study: Acute and convalescent COVID-19 samples came from the United States, Italy and Spain.

Sequencing used immunoSEQ multiplex PCR; TCRdb keeps in-frame clones, though not all of them. The sample carries approximately 170,000 clones, more than 75% recorded once. The CDR3 consists of 13 residues. Germline CDR1 SGHTA, CDR2 FQGNSA. V was clipped by 0 bases and J by 0 bases, with 3 bases between them. The rearrangement links TRBV7-2 to TRBJ2-7; D is undetermined. This receptor was taken from a man in his fifties who had recovered from COVID-19. Input material: peripheral blood. Here the CDR3 DNA reads TGTGCCAGCAGCTTAGCCATCTCCTACGAGCAGTACTTC. Amino acids: CASSLAISYEQYF.